Listed here are 27 T cell receptor beta chains from one sample, sequenced in a study of vaccination effects on CD4 cells after COVID-19. Their cognate antigens are unknown. Expansion with viral peptide pools was applied to antigen-specific CD4+ T cells by the ViraFEST assay prior to sequencing. Having been cultured for under twelve days, the cells underwent CD4+ T cell isolation. Each participant was administered two doses of either the BNT162b2 or the mRNA-1273 vaccine. Sequencing used immunoSEQ multiplex PCR; TCRdb keeps in-frame clones, though not all of them. The table has 9,500 to 15,000 clones, roughly 70% seen once. Sequences were derived from CD4+ T cells from PBMCs cultured with SARS-CoV-2 spike peptides, sampled after COVID-19 vaccination. The receptors were sampled from a human donor who received a COVID-19 vaccine.

The chain joins TRBV4-3 to TRBJ2-7; the D is unclear. V was clipped by 1 base and J by 3 bases, with 7 bases between them. CDR1 and CDR2 (germline): LGHNA, YSLEER. The CDR3 extends over 13 amino acids. CDR3 coding DNA: TGCGCCAGCAGCCAAGGGAAAGACTACGAGCAGTACTTC. Amino acid sequence: CASSQGKDYEQYF.

This clone is labeled as large. The chain joins TRBV7-2 to TRBJ1-1; a weak D match, TRBD1 (5 bases). This CDR3 region has 13 residues. V lost 5 bases, J lost 0 bases, and 7 bases lay in between. Germline V CDR1 and CDR2: SGHTA, FQGNSA. CDR3 sequence reads: CASSKQVNTEAFF. CDR3 DNA: TGTGCCAGCAGCAAACAGGTGAACACTGAAGCTTTCTTT. The variable domain in full, completed from reference TRBV7-2 and TRBJ1-1, reads GAGVSQSPSNKVTEKGKDVELRCDPISGHTALYWYRQSLGQGLEFLIYFQGNSAPDKSGLPSDRFSAERTGGSVSTLTIQRTQQEDSAVYLCASSKQVNTEAFFGQGTRLTVV.

The rearrangement joins TRBV5-1 to TRBJ2-2; 11 bases match TRBD1. The trim removed 0 bases at V and 2 bases at J, leaving 3 bases unmatched. CDR1 SGHRS and CDR2 YFSETQ come from the germline V gene. This CDR3 contains 17 residues. In nucleotides, the CDR3 is TGCGCCAGCAGCTTGGCCGGACAGGGGGCTAACACCGGGGAGCTGTTTTTT. This sequence encodes CASSLAGQGANTGELFF. The full variable domain, completed using reference TRBV5-1 and TRBJ2-2, is KAGVTQTPRYLIKTRGQQVTLSCSPISGHRSVSWYQQTPGQGLQFLFEYFSETQRNKGNFPGRFSGRQFSNSRSEMNVSTLELGDSALYLCASSLAGQGANTGELFFGEGSRLTVL.

The chain recombines TRBV7-3 with TRBJ1-1; 8 bases agree with TRBD1. J gave up 7 bases and V 2 bases, and 9 bases lay outside the gene matches. This CDR3 has 15 residues. In germline, CDR1 is SGHTA, CDR2 FQGTGA. The chain's CDR3 is CASSLSQDRGYEAFF. CDR3 DNA: TGTGCCAGCAGCTTATCTCAAGACAGGGGATATGAAGCTTTCTTT.

This clone was detected only a few times. The junction departs from the called germline gene at one end, perhaps through a read error. The CDR3 coding sequence is TGTGCTAGCAGCCGGACGGAAGGAAACACCATATATTTT. It specifies CASSRTEGNTIYF. This sequence joins TRBV7-7 and TRBJ1-3; D is unclear. This CDR3 has 13 amino acids. Germline V gene data show CDR1 as SSHAT and CDR2 as FNYEAQ (reference sequence).

The chain joins TRBV7-8 to TRBJ1-2; D call uncertain. V lost 5 bases and J 0 bases, leaving 10 bases between the germline ends. This CDR3 has 14 amino acids. Germline loops: CDR1 SGHVS, CDR2 FQNEAQ. Here the CDR3 DNA reads TGTGCCAGCAGCGGCTCCGGCGCTAACTATGGCTACACCTTC. Translation gives CASSGSGANYGYTF.

The chain uses TRBV5-1 and TRBJ2-1; D uncertain. The CDR3 loop spans 14 amino acids. The V and J ends lost 7 bases and 0 bases respectively, with 11 bases between them. Germline V gene lookup returns CDR1 SGHRS and CDR2 YFSETQ. The CDR3 protein is CASARTSSYNEQFF. Here the CDR3 DNA reads TGCGCCAGCGCCCGAACGAGCTCCTACAATGAGCAGTTCTTC.

The genes are TRBV5-4 and TRBJ1-1, with D tentatively TRBD1 (5 bases). The germline gives CDR1 SGHNT, CDR2 YYREEE (reference sequence). The CDR3 has 16 amino acids. With 0 bases removed from V and 1 base from J, the gap between germline ends came to 13 bases. The CDR3 DNA follows: TGTGCCAGCAGCTTGGCCGGGGCAGGACCGAACACTGAAGCTTTCTTT. Translated, it gives CASSLAGAGPNTEAFF.

The V and J genes are TRBV7-9 and TRBJ1-2; perhaps TRBD1 as D (5 bases). V shed 4 bases and J shed 11 bases, with 20 bases lying between them. This CDR3 comprises 14 residues. From germline, CDR1 is SEHNR and CDR2 FQNEAQ (reference sequence). The CDR3 nucleotides are TGTGCCAGCAGCTCCTCACAGGCCCCGTATGTTTACACCTTC. Amino acids: CASSSSQAPYVYTF.

In its sample, this clone was seen a few times. The chain recombines TRBV5-1 with TRBJ1-4, with D possibly being TRBD1 (5 bases). V dropped 4 bases and J dropped 0 bases, with 16 bases sitting between them. The CDR3 totals 17 residues. The germline CDR1 and CDR2 sequences are SGHRS and YFSETQ. CDR3 in amino acids: CASSPAGGRATNEKLFF. CDR3 coding DNA: TGCGCCAGCAGCCCGGCGGGGGGGAGAGCAACTAATGAAAAACTGTTTTTT.

The table lists this clone with a count of one. The genes are TRBV7-9 and TRBJ2-1; TRBD1 is a possible D gene (6 bases). There are 14 residues in the CDR3. V gave up 10 bases and J gave up 4 bases, with 17 bases separating them. CDR1 and CDR2 (germline): SEHNR, FQNEAQ (reference sequence). The CDR3 nucleotides read TGTGCCATCGACGGGACACTTGATTACAATGAGCAGTTCTTC. Amino acid sequence: CAIDGTLDYNEQFF.

The chain links TRBV11-3 to TRBJ2-7, with 9 bases aligning to TRBD1. V lost 0 bases, J lost 4 bases, and 7 bases stayed unmatched. Germline-derived CDR1 and CDR2 are SGHNT and YENEEA. The CDR3 sequence is 16 residues long. The CDR3 region has the DNA TGTGCCAGCAGCTTAGAAACCGGACAGGGGACTTACGAGCAGTACTTC. This sequence encodes CASSLETGQGTYEQYF.

This clone was seen a few times. The chain recombines TRBV6-5 with TRBJ1-3; D gene unclear. V was trimmed by 4 bases and J by 1 base, leaving 8 bases between them. The CDR3 covers 14 residues. Germline V gene data show CDR1 as MNHEY and CDR2 as SVGAGI. CDR3 bases: TGTGCCAGCAGTTTGTCCGATTCTGGAAACACCATATATTTT. As protein: CASSLSDSGNTIYF.

Of note for this clone: The sample contains more than one DNA sequence encoding this CDR3. V usage is TRBV7-2 and J usage is TRBJ1-4, with unresolved D. The germline V gene has CDR1 SGHTA and CDR2 FQGNSA. This CDR3 region has 13 residues. V shed 1 base and J shed 4 bases, with 4 bases lying between them. DNA for the CDR3: TGTGCCAGCAGCTTAGAGCTTAATGAAAAACTGTTTTTT. Translating gives CASSLELNEKLFF.

The J gene is TRBJ1-2, the V gene TRBV14; 11 positions agree with TRBD1. V gave up 4 bases and J gave up 5 bases; unmatched junction bases: 3. The CDR3 totals 14 residues. Germline CDR1 SGHDN, CDR2 FVKESK. The CDR3 sequence is CASSPDRGRYGYTF. CDR3 nucleotides: TGTGCCAGCAGCCCGGACAGGGGGCGTTATGGCTACACCTTC.

This clone has just one count. V usage is TRBV7-8 and J usage is TRBJ2-2, with a weak D call TRBD1 (6 bases). Germline V gene data show CDR1 as SGHVS and CDR2 as FQNEAQ. The ends were cut back, 4 bases at V and 9 bases at J, with 12 bases in the middle. The CDR3 contains 13 residues. Here the CDR3 reads CASSYRDNRELFF. DNA of the CDR3: TGTGCCAGCAGCTACAGGGACAACCGGGAGCTGTTTTTT.

Here the CDR3 reads CASSQEARERGPQHF. DNA for the CDR3: TGTGCCAGCAGCCAAGAGGCCCGGGAACGTGGGCCCCAGCATTTT. This chain joins TRBV4-2 and TRBJ1-5; D gene uncertain. From germline, CDR1 is LGHNA and CDR2 YNFKEQ. This CDR3 has 15 amino acids. V was cut by 0 bases and J by 9 bases, with 15 bases left in between.

CDR3 DNA sequence: TGTGCCAGCAGCCCACGGCTAGAAGGGCACTATGGCTACACCTTC. It translates to CASSPRLEGHYGYTF. The J gene is TRBJ1-2, the V gene TRBV9; D not certain. Trimming removed 4 bases at V and 3 bases at J, with 16 bases between. The V gene's germline CDR1 is SGDLS and CDR2 YYNGEE. The CDR3 runs to 15 residues.

The chain is built from TRBV10-3 and TRBJ2-1; D is unclear. The V end lost 0 bases, the J end lost 4 bases, and 10 bases lay between the germline ends. The germline V gene has CDR1 ENHRY and CDR2 SYGVKD. The CDR3 runs 15 residues. The CDR3 is CAISESTQLYNEQFF. CDR3 in DNA: TGTGCCATCAGTGAGTCCACTCAGCTTTACAATGAGCAGTTCTTC.

DNA of the CDR3: TGTGCCAGCAGTCCACAGGGACGGCAGCCCCAGCATTTT. Residues: CASSPQGRQPQHF. The gene calls are TRBV6-5 and TRBJ1-5, with a weak D call TRBD1 (6 bases). Germline assignment: CDR1 MNHEY and CDR2 SVGAGI. This CDR3 has 13 residues. V was clipped by 5 bases and J by 7 bases, with 12 bases between them.

The CDR3 loop reads CASSSPRTGNHTEAFF. The CDR3 DNA follows: TGTGCCAGCAGCTCACCACGGACCGGGAATCACACTGAAGCTTTCTTT. The V and J genes are TRBV3-1 (or the pseudogene TRBV3-2) and TRBJ1-1; D gene ambiguous. With 5 bases removed from V and 3 bases from J, the gap between germline ends came to 19 bases. The V gene's germline CDR1 is LGHDT and CDR2 YNNKEL (reference sequence). The CDR3 is 16 amino acids.

There are a few counts of this clone. The chain combines TRBV7-9 with TRBJ2-7; D gene unclear. Per germline, CDR1 SEHNR and CDR2 FQNEAQ (reference sequence). V gave up 5 bases and J gave up 3 bases, with 11 bases separating them. The CDR3 runs 13 residues. The CDR3 nucleotides read TGTGCCAGCAGCCAGCACCATGGCTACGAGCAGTACTTC. Residues: CASSQHHGYEQYF. The full variable domain, in which reference TRBV7-9 and TRBJ2-7 provide the parts outside the CDR3, is DTGVSQNPRHKITKRGQNVTFRCDPISEHNRLYWYRQTLGQGPEFLTYFQNEAQLEKSRLLSDRFSAERPKGSFSTLEIQRTEQGDSAMYLCASSQHHGYEQYFGPGTRLTVT.

This chain connects TRBV6-5 to TRBJ2-2; 8 nucleotides match TRBD1. The CDR3 sequence is 15 residues long. Trimming cost V 6 bases and J 7 bases; bases outside gene matches: 10. Germline values: CDR1 MNHEY, CDR2 SVGAGI. The DNA of the CDR3 is TGTGCCAGCAGAACAGGACAGGGTTTTGGCGGGGAGCTGTTTTTT. Protein product: CASRTGQGFGGELFF.

CDR3 coding DNA: TGTGCCACCAGCAGAGATGTCTACGTAGCTGACACGCAGTATTTT. It specifies CATSRDVYVADTQYF. This rearrangement joins TRBV15 to TRBJ2-3, with no clear D. Trimming pared 0 bases from V and 9 bases from J, leaving 16 bases between. From germline, CDR1 is LNHNV and CDR2 YYDKDF (reference sequence). The CDR3 spans 15 residues.

The chain joins TRBV20-1 to TRBJ2-5; D ambiguous. V lost 3 bases and J 1 base, leaving 9 bases between the germline ends. Germline CDR1 DFQATT, CDR2 SNEGSKA (reference sequence). This CDR3 region has 13 residues. The CDR3 DNA reads as TGCAGTGCTAGTGAGCGAAGCCAAGAGACCCAGTACTTC. Encoded protein: CSASERSQETQYF.

This chain joins TRBV7-2 and TRBJ2-5; D is ambiguous. There are 13 residues in the CDR3. The germline gives CDR1 SGHTA, CDR2 FQGNSA. The V end was cut by 4 bases, the J end by 7 bases, with 13 bases between. CDR3 sequence reads: CASSSRSPGTQYF. CDR3 bases: TGTGCCAGCAGCTCCAGATCCCCGGGGACCCAGTACTTC. The variable domain in full, completed from reference TRBV7-2 and TRBJ2-5, reads GAGVSQSPSNKVTEKGKDVELRCDPISGHTALYWYRQSLGQGLEFLIYFQGNSAPDKSGLPSDRFSAERTGGSVSTLTIQRTQQEDSAVYLCASSSRSPGTQYFGPGTRLLVL.

This chain uses TRBV27 with TRBJ1-1; the D gene is possibly TRBD1 (5 bases). V was shortened by 2 bases and J by 5 bases, with 21 bases between the two germline ends. Germline CDR1 MNHEY, CDR2 SMNVEV (reference sequence). This CDR3 spans 17 amino acids. DNA for the CDR3: TGTGCCAGCAGTTTAAAGGGGCAGGTGGGTACGGGGACTGAAGCTTTCTTT. Amino acid sequence: CASSLKGQVGTGTEAFF.